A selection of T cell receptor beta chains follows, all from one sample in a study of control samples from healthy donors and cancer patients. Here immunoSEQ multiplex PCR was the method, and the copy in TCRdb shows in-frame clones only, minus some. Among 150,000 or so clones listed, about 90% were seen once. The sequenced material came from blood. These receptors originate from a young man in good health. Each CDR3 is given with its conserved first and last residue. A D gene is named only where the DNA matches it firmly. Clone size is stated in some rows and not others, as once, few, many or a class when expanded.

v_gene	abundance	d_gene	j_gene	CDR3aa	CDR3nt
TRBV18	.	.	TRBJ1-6	CASSPQPARSNSPLHF	TGTGCCAGCTCACCACAACCGGCCAGGTCAAATTCACCCCTCCACTTT
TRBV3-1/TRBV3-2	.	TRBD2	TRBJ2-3	CASSDRLAGGVTDTQYF	TGTGCCAGCAGCGATCGACTAGCGGGGGGCGTCACAGATACGCAGTATTTT
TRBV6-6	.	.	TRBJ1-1	CASSYANTEAFF	TGTGCCAGCAGTTATGCAAACACTGAAGCTTTCTTT
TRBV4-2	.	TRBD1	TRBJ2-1	CASSQEGQGDYNEQFF	TGTGCCAGCAGCCAAGAGGGACAGGGAGACTACAATGAGCAGTTCTTC
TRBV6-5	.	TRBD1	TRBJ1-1	CATNRGGTEAFF	TGTGCCACAAACAGGGGGGGCACTGAAGCTTTCTTT
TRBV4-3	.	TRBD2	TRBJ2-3	CASSQVRSSGITDTQYF	TGCGCCAGCAGCCAAGTGCGGTCTAGCGGGATCACAGATACGCAGTATTTT
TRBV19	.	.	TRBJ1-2	CASNPRGVVDGYTF	TGTGCCAGTAACCCGCGGGGGGTTGTCGATGGCTACACCTTC
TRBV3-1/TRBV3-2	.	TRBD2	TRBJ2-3	CASSLTIAGGPSEDTQYF	TGTGCCAGCAGCCTGACGATAGCGGGGGGGCCCTCCGAAGATACGCAGTATTTT
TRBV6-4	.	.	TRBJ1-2	CASSDGSGYGYTF	TGTGCCAGCAGTGACGGATCAGGCTATGGCTACACCTTC
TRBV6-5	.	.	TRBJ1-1	CASNNPLGGHTEAFF	TGTGCCAGCAACAACCCCCTAGGGGGGCACACTGAAGCTTTCTTT
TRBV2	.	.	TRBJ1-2	CASSLQGGGGYTF	TGTGCCAGCAGTCTACAGGGCGGAGGCGGCTACACCTTC
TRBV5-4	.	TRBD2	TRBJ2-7	CASSFREGWEQYF	TGTGCCAGCAGCTTCCGGGAGGGCTGGGAGCAGTACTTC
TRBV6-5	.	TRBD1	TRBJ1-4	CASSYSGQVGGEKLFF	TGTGCCAGCAGTTACTCGGGACAGGTCGGGGGTGAAAAACTGTTTTTT
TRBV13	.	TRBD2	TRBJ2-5	CASSLGLQRGQETQYF	TGTGCCAGCAGCTTAGGCCTCCAGCGGGGGCAAGAGACCCAGTACTTC
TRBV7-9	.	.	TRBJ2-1	CASSLVGQTYNEQFF	TGTGCCAGCAGCTTAGTCGGACAGACCTACAATGAGCAGTTCTTC
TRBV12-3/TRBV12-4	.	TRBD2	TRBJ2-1	CASSLVERGRQFF	TGTGCCAGCAGTTTAGTTGAGCGGGGAAGGCAGTTCTTC
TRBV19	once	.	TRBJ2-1	CASRNRDGLDNEQFF	TGTGCCAGTAGAAACCGGGACGGGTTGGACAATGAGCAGTTCTTC
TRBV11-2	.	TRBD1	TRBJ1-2	CASSFGTGDYGYTF	TGTGCCAGCAGCTTCGGGACAGGAGACTATGGCTACACCTTC
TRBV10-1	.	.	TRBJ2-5	CASTNERVKETQYF	TGCGCCAGCACCAACGAGCGGGTGAAAGAGACCCAGTACTTC
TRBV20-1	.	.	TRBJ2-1	CSARPGWGDLF	TGCAGTGCTAGGCCCGGGTGGGGGGATCTCTTC
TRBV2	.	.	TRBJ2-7	CASSVKWVGEQYF	TGTGCCAGCAGTGTGAAGTGGGTGGGCGAGCAGTACTTC
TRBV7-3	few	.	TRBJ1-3	CASSIQTVPSGNTIYF	TGTGCCAGCAGCATCCAGACAGTACCCTCTGGAAACACCATATATTTT
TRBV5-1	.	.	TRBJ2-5	CASSINTQGAETQYF	TGCGCCAGCAGCATAAACACCCAGGGCGCGGAGACCCAGTACTTC
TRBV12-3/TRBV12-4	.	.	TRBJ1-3	CASSFSGHQYF	TGTGCCAGCAGTTTTTCGGGACATCAATATTTT
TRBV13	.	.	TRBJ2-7	CASSFREEQYF	TGTGCCAGCAGCTTCCGGGAAGAGCAGTACTTC
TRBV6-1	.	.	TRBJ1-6	CASSEGFDGQYNSPLHF	TGTGCCAGCAGTGAAGGTTTTGACGGACAGTATAATTCACCCCTCCACTTT
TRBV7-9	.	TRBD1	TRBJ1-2	CASSSQGDYGYTF	TGTGCCAGCAGCTCCCAGGGGGACTATGGCTACACCTTC
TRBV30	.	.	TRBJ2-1	CAWTVGASSYNEQFF	TGTGCCTGGACCGTGGGTGCGAGCTCCTACAATGAGCAGTTCTTC
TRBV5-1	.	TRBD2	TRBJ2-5	CASGLAGVVQETQYF	TGCGCCAGCGGGTTAGCGGGGGTCGTACAAGAGACCCAGTACTTC
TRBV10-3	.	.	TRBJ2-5	CAISQGIQETQYF	TGTGCCATCAGTCAGGGGATTCAAGAGACCCAGTACTTC
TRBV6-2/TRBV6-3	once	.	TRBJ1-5	CASSFWGRYSNQPQHF	TGTGCCAGCAGTTTTTGGGGACGGTATAGCAATCAGCCCCAGCATTTT
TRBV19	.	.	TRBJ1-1	CASSQTGAGTEAFF	TGTGCCAGTAGTCAGACGGGAGCAGGGACTGAAGCTTTCTTT
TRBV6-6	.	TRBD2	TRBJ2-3	CASSSLAGGPGDTQYF	TGTGCCAGCAGTTCCTTAGCGGGGGGGCCGGGTGATACGCAGTATTTT
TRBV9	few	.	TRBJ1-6	CASSVVPGGSPLHF	TGTGCCAGCAGCGTAGTTCCGGGCGGCTCACCCCTCCACTTT
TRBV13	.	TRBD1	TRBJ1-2	CASSVTGTGGDGYGYTF	TGTGCCAGCAGCGTAACCGGGACAGGGGGAGATGGCTATGGCTACACCTTC
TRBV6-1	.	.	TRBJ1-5	CASSGHAVYSNQPQHF	TGTGCCAGCAGTGGACACGCCGTGTATAGCAATCAGCCCCAGCATTTT
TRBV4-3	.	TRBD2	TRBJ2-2	CASSRLTSGGARGGELFF	TGCGCCAGCAGCCGCCTTACTAGCGGGGGGGCCAGGGGCGGGGAGCTGTTTTTT
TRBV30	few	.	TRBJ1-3	CAWSVGGAAGNTIYF	TGTGCCTGGAGTGTAGGAGGGGCTGCTGGAAACACCATATATTTT
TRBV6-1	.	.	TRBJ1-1	CASSELQAEEHCEAFF	TGTGCCAGCAGTGAATTGCAGGCGGAAGAACACTGCGAAGCTTTCTTT
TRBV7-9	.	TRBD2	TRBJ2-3	CASSLEGGGARDTQYF	TGTGCCAGCAGCTTAGAAGGCGGGGGGGCCCGAGATACGCAGTATTTT
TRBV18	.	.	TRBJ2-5	CASSGDLPGETQYF	TGTGCCAGCTCAGGCGATCTCCCGGGGGAGACCCAGTACTTC
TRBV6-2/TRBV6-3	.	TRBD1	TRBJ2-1	CASSYILWQGADEQFF	TGTGCCAGCAGTTACATCCTCTGGCAGGGGGCCGATGAGCAGTTCTTC